This T cell receptor (beta chain) stems from a study of blood T cell repertoires in COVID-19. Method: immunoSEQ multiplex PCR; TCRdb's copy keeps in-frame clones and lacks some. The sample comprises about 250,000 clones, 86% of which are singletons, and over 1.5% rests with the top ten. The table lists this clone with a few counts. Sequencing was carried out using PBMCs or T cells enriched from blood (not recorded which). The sequence came from a man aged 35 to 55 who had recovered from COVID-19.

In nucleotides, the CDR3 is TGTGCCAGTAGTACGACAGAGTATAATTCACCCCTCCACTTT. This codes for CASSTTEYNSPLHF. The J gene is TRBJ1-6, the V gene TRBV19; a possible D gene is TRBD1 (5 bases). The CDR3 sequence is 14 residues long. The germline V gene encodes CDR1 LNHDA and CDR2 SQIVND (reference sequence). Trimming removed 4 bases at V and 4 bases at J, with 8 bases between. Complete variable domain (other parts from reference TRBV19 and TRBJ1-6): DGGITQSPKYLFRKEGQNVTLSCEQNLNHDAMYWYRQDPGQGLRLIYYSQIVNDFQKGDIAEGYSVSREKKESFPLTVTSAQKNPTAFYLCASSTTEYNSPLHFGNGTRLTVT.